These T cell receptor beta chains were read from a single sample in a study of tumor and adjacent non-tumor tissue in lung cancer. TCRdb redid the calling of the multiplex PCR reads with MiXCR, one entry per CDR3 protein. The sample has about 120,000 distinct CDR3 sequences; about 80% are singletons. Specimen: lung tumor tissue. The receptors were sampled from a man aged 65-85 years with non-small cell lung cancer. Each CDR3 is given without its conserved first and last residue.

j_call v_call cdr3_aa
TRBJ1-5 TRBV6-1 ASNAQSDSNQSQH
TRBJ1-2 TRBV29-1 IAERGKANYGYN
TRBJ1-1 TRBV29-1 SVEDTGTNHEAF
TRBJ2-7 TRBV5-1 VSNFGGSFEEQY
TRBJ1-2 TRBV11-2 ASSLDVGVTHYGYT
TRBJ1-2 TRBV12-3/TRBV12-4 VSSLLTGYDYGYT
TRBJ1-6 TRBV12-3/TRBV12-4 ASRRAVYNSPLH
TRBJ2-7 TRBV6-2/TRBV6-3 ASTAWRDQGEYEQY
TRBJ2-2 TRBV11-2 ASNPLAEGTWELF
TRBJ2-1 TRBV5-5 ASSLAFGASSYNEQF
TRBJ2-7 TRBV10-3 AISIGNFYKQY
TRBJ1-5 TRBV4-1 ASNQADRRSQH
TRBJ2-7 TRBV11-3 AGSLTGLFSYEHY
TRBJ1-5 TRBV6-1 ASSERTGARAQH
TRBJ1-1 TRBV10-3 AISDDRATAEAF
TRBJ2-7 TRBV28 ASTSRRAGGYGQY
TRBJ2-3 TRBV28 ASSSSSGRGTDTQY
TRBJ2-2 TRBV11-2 ACSLDTQSGELF
TRBJ1-1 TRBV5-4 ASSLTSFAGGETI
TRBJ2-3 TRBV20-1 SAREQIITDTQY
TRBJ2-7 TRBV2 ASMTTWGVGEQY
TRBJ2-5 TRBV5-1 ASRFDGQETQY
TRBJ2-5 TRBV4-3 ARSQAGGVRQETQY
TRBJ1-2 TRBV11-2 TSILGVSNYCYT
TRBJ1-4 TRBV5-1 ASSLGRGNERLF
TRBJ2-7 TRBV20-1 SARLTATYEQY
TRBJ1-1 TRBV7-9 ASIMGQSILNTEAF
TRBJ2-7 TRBV4-2 ASNQEPGRLYEYY
TRBJ2-5 TRBV7-8 AISLVSGPETQY
TRBJ2-2 TRBV11-2 ASSPIAGGAGGLF
TRBJ1-1 TRBV5-5 TSSVGMSTEAF
TRBJ1-6 TRBV10-3 VINRQGPNSPLH
TRBJ1-1 TRBV29-1 SVFGQGTKAEVF
TRBJ2-5 TRBV29-1 GIVDSSRGTQY
TRBJ2-5 TRBV11-2 TSSLDPRLTPY
TRBJ1-6 TRBV10-3 LINRQGPNSPLH
TRBJ2-2 TRBV30 AWSGSNNGELF
TRBJ1-4 TRBV28 ASSVRDGSTNEKLF
TRBJ2-1 TRBV4-3 ASSQDPAGAECNEQL
TRBJ2-7 TRBV6-2/TRBV6-3 ASGTKTRGSYEQY
TRBJ1-6 TRBV12-3/TRBV12-4 VSRRTGYNSPLH
TRBJ2-3 TRBV10-3 AIDTGDTDTQY